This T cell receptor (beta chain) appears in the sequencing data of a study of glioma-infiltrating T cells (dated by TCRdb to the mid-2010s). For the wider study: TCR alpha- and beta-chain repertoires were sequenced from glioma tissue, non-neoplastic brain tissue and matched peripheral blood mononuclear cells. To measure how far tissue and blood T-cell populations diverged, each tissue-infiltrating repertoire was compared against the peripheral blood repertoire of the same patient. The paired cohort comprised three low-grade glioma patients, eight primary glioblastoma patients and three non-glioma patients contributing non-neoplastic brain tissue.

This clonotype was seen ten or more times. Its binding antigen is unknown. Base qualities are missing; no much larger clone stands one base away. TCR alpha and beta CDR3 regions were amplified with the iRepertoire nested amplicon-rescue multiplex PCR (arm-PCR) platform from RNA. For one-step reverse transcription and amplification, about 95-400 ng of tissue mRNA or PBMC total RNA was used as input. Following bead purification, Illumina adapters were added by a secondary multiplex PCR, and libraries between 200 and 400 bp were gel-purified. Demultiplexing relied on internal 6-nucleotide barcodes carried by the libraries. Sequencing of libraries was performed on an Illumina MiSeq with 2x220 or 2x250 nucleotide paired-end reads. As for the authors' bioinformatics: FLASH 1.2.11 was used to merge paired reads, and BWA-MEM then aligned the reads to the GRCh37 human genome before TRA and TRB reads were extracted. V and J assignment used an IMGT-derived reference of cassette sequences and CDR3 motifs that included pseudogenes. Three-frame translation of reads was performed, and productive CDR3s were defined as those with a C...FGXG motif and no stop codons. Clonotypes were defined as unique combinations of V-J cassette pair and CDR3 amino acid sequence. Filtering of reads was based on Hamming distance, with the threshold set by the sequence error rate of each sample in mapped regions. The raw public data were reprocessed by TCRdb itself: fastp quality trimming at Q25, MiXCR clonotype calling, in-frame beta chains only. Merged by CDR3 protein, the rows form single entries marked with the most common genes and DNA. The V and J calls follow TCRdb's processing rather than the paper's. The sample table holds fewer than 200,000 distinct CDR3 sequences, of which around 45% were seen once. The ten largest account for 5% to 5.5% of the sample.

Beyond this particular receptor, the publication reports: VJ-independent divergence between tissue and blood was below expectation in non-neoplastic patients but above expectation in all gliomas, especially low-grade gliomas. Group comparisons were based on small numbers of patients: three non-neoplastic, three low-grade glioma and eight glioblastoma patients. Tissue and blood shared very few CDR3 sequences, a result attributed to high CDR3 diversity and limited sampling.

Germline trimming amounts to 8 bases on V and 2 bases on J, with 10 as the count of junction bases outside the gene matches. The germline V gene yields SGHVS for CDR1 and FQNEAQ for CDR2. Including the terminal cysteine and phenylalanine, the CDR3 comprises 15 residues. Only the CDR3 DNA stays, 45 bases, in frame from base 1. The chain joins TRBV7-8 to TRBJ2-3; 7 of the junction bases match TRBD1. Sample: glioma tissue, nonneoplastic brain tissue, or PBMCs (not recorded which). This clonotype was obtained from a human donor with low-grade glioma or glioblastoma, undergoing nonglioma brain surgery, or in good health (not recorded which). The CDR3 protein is CASSLSDRITDTQYF. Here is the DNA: TGTGCCAGCTCCCTCTCGGACAGGATCACAGATACGCAGTATTTT.